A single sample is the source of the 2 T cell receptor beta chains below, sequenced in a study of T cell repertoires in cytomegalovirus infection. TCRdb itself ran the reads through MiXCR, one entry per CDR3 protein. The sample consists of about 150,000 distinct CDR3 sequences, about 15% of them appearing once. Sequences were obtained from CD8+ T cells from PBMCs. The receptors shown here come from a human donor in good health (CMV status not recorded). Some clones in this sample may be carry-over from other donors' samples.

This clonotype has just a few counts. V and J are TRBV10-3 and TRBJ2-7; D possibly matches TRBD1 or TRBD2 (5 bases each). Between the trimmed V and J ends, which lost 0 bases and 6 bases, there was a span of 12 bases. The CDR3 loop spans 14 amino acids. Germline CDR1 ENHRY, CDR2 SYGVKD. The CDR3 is CAISESGLASEQYF. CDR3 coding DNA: TGTGCCATCAGTGAGTCGGGGCTAGCATCCGAGCAGTACTTC.

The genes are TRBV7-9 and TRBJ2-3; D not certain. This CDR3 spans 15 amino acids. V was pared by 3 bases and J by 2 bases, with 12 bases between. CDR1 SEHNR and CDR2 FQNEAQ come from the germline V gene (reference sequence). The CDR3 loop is CASSLKPRVTDTQYF. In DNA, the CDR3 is TGTGCCAGCAGCTTGAAGCCTCGAGTCACAGATACGCAGTATTTT.